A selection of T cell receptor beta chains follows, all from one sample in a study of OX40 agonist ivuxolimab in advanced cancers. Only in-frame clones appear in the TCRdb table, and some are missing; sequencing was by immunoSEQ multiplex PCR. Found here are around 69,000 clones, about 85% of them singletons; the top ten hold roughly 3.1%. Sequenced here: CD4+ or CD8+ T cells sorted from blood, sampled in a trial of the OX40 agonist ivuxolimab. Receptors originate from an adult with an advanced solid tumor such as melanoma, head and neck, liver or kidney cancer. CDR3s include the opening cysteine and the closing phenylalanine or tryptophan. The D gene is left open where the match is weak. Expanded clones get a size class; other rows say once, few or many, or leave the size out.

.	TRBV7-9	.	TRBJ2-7	CASSEIFVSYEQYF	TGTGCCAGCAGCGAGATATTCGTGAGCTACGAGCAGTACTTC
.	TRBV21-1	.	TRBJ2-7	CASSKKSRDSRREQYF	TGTGCCAGCAGCAAAAAATCCCGAGACAGTCGGAGAGAGCAGTACTTC
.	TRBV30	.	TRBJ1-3	CAWTWGNTIYF	TGTGCCTGGACATGGGGAAACACCATATATTTT
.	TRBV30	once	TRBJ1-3	CAWRAGMAGNTIYF	TGTGCCTGGCGAGCGGGGATGGCTGGAAACACCATATATTTT
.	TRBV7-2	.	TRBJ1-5	CASSSRDSNQPQHF	TGTGCCAGCAGCTCCAGGGATAGCAATCAGCCCCAGCATTTT
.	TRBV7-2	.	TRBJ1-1	CASSLAGGQMNTEAFF	TGTGCCAGCAGCTTAGCGGGAGGACAAATGAACACTGAAGCTTTCTTT
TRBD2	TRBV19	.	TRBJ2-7	CASKTVAGGGSEQYF	TGTGCCAGTAAGACCGTGGCGGGAGGAGGTTCCGAGCAGTACTTC
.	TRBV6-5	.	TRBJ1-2	CASSRNRDNGYTF	TGTGCCAGCAGCCGAAACAGGGACAATGGCTACACCTTC
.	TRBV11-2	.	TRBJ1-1	CASSLDPGEAFF	TGTGCCAGCAGCTTAGATCCGGGGGAAGCTTTCTTT
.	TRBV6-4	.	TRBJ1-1	CASSPAGHLNTEAFF	TGTGCCAGCAGTCCTGCGGGGCACCTGAACACTGAAGCTTTCTTT
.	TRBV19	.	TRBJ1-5	CASKDVSNQPQHF	TGTGCCAGTAAAGACGTTAGCAATCAGCCCCAGCATTTT
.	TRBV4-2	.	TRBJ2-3	CASSQERGATSTDTQYF	TGTGCCAGCAGCCAAGAACGCGGCGCCACTAGCACAGATACGCAGTATTTT
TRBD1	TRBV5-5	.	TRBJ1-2	CASSIGQANYGYTF	TGTGCCAGCAGTATTGGACAGGCTAACTATGGCTACACCTTC
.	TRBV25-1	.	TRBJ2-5	CASTADTRETQYF	TGTGCCAGCACGGCTGACACCCGTGAGACCCAGTACTTC
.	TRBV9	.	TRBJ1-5	CASSVGGSNQPQHF	TGTGCCAGCAGCGTGGGGGGTAGCAATCAGCCCCAGCATTTT
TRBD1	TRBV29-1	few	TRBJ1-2	CSADRGWGYTF	TGCAGCGCCGACAGGGGTTGGGGCTACACCTTC
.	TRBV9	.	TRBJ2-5	CASSASQVETQYF	TGTGCCAGCAGCGCCAGCCAGGTTGAGACCCAGTACTTC
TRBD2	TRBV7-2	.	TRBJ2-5	CASSAHGIAGGLGETQYF	TGTGCCAGCAGCGCCCACGGTATAGCGGGGGGGCTTGGAGAGACCCAGTACTTC
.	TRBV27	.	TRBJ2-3	CASTKTGSRGTDTQYF	TGTGCCAGCACCAAAACAGGGAGTAGGGGAACAGATACGCAGTATTTT
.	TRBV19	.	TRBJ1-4	CASSMRASNEKLFF	TGTGCCAGTAGTATGAGGGCCTCTAATGAAAAACTGTTTTTT
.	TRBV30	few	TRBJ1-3	CAWSLDGGSGNTIYF	TGTGCCTGGAGCCTAGACGGTGGCTCTGGAAACACCATATATTTT
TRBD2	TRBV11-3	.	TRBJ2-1	CASSLGTSMYEQFF	TGTGCCAGCAGCTTAGGGACTAGCATGTATGAGCAGTTCTTC
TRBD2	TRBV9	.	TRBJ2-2	CASSASGTSGGRRNTGELFF	TGTGCCAGCAGCGCCTCCGGGACTAGCGGGGGCCGACGAAACACCGGGGAGCTGTTTTTT
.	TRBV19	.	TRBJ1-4	CASSISSIYNEKLFF	TGTGCCAGTAGTATTTCCAGTATTTATAATGAAAAACTGTTTTTT
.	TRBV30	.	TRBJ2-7	CAWSQQYEQYF	TGTGCCTGGAGTCAACAGTACGAGCAGTACTTC
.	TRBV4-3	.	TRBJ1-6	CASSQEYLGSYNSPLHF	TGCGCCAGCAGCCAAGAATATCTCGGCTCCTATAATTCACCCCTCCACTTT